The clone carrying this T cell receptor (beta chain) was observed many times. Researchers amplified the TCR beta CDR3 regions from RNA transcripts. The HTBI primer set served for first-round RT-PCR of the TCR CDR3. TCRdb recomputed calls from the multiplex PCR reads with MiXCR, one row per CDR3 protein. The sample contains 400,000 to 500,000 distinct CDR3 sequences, about 15% of which appear only once. Trimming removed 4 bases at V and 0 bases at J, with 13 bases between. The CDR3 covers 16 residues. This entry comes from a study of T cells in Graves' hyperthyroidism and ophthalmopathy. V gene TRBV12-3 or TRBV12-4 combines with J gene TRBJ2-1; D is perhaps TRBD2 (6 bases). The receptor was derived from a woman in her late teens or twenties with Graves' hyperthyroidism. The material sequenced was blood. This chain's CDR3 is CASSSGTPSSYNEQFF. The CDR3 nucleotides are TGTGCCAGCAGTTCCGGGACTCCTAGCTCCTACAATGAGCAGTTCTTC.